The entry that follows covers one T cell receptor beta chain sequence. CDR1 and CDR2 from the germline V gene are MNHEY and SVGEGT. Trimming removed 4 bases at V and 4 bases at J, with 11 bases between. This CDR3 contains 14 residues. This sample is drawn from a study of blood T cell repertoires in COVID-19. Study-level information: COVID-19 samples from acute and convalescent phases originated in the United States, Italy and Spain.

In the study's own analysis: Cell counts per sample came from amplifying reference gene primers. Measured with immunoSEQ multiplex PCR; TCRdb has only the in-frame clones, and not every one. Clone size and the V and J calls come from that table; the DNA yielded D and trimming. The repertoire holds about 400,000 clones, around 84% seen once, with around 2.9% in the top ten. The specimen was peripheral blood. The clonotype originates from a human donor in a cohort sampled during active COVID-19. The chain has TRBV6-2 or TRBV6-3 and TRBJ2-1; possibly TRBD2 for D (5 bases). The chain's CDR3 is CASSSGVTYNEQFF. CDR3 DNA sequence: TGTGCCAGCAGTTCCGGGGTTACTTACAATGAGCAGTTCTTC.